This T cell receptor (beta chain) is drawn from a study of neurological immune-mediated disorders. Germline loops: CDR1 DFQATT, CDR2 SNEGSKA (reference sequence). There are 12 residues in the CDR3. V was cut by 6 bases and J by 2 bases, with 7 bases left in between. This clonotype is deemed medium-sized. The cDNA was generated through 5'RACE incorporating 10-nucleotide random UMIs. TCRdb processed the 5' RACE reads anew with MiXCR; each CDR3 protein has one entry. This table has about 36,000 distinct CDR3 sequences, about 9.4% appearing once. This chain joins TRBV20-1 and TRBJ2-2, with no clear D. The sequence was collected from a woman aged 25-40 years with HTLV-1-associated myelopathy (HAM/TSP). Input material: PBMCs. In DNA form, the CDR3 reads TGCAGTGCGAAGGGTAACACCGGGGAGCTGTTTTTT. Translating it yields CSAKGNTGELFF.